This entry lists 24 T cell receptor beta chains sequenced from one sample in a study of blood T cell repertoires in COVID-19. TCRdb's copy holds only in-frame clones and misses some; the assay was immunoSEQ multiplex PCR. The repertoire has 80,000 to 95,000 clones, about 90% of them found once; the top ten carry about 3%. Input material: peripheral blood. The source of these receptors is a woman between 50 and 59 years old with active or convalescent COVID-19.

This rearrangement joins TRBV7-6 to TRBJ1-3, with D perhaps TRBD1 (5 bases). This CDR3 is built from 17 residues. Germline V gives CDR1 SGHVS, CDR2 FNYEAQ. V gave up 0 bases and J gave up 5 bases, with 17 bases separating them. Here the CDR3 DNA reads TGTGCCAGCAGCTTAGCACCTCTCAGGGTAATTCGAAACACCATATATTTT. Translated: CASSLAPLRVIRNTIYF.

The rearrangement links TRBV4-3 to TRBJ2-3, with D maybe TRBD2 (6 bases). CDR1 is LGHNA and CDR2 is YSLEER in the germline V gene. With 3 bases removed from V and 0 bases from J, the gap between germline ends came to 13 bases. The CDR3 consists of 16 residues. For the CDR3, the DNA is TGCGCCAGCAGCCAGGGAGGTAGTGCTAGCACAGATACGCAGTATTTT. This translates into CASSQGGSASTDTQYF.

This clone was detected a few times. The V and J genes are TRBV5-6 and TRBJ1-1; 8 bases fit TRBD1. J lost 5 bases, V lost 3 bases, and 6 bases had no gene match. Germline V gene data show CDR1 as SGHDT and CDR2 as YYEEEE. This CDR3 has 14 amino acids. This CDR3 reads CASSWGRQGTEAFF. In DNA form, the CDR3 reads TGTGCCAGCAGCTGGGGAAGACAGGGGACTGAAGCTTTCTTT.

The chain uses TRBV9 and TRBJ1-6; the D is unclear. From germline, CDR1 is SGDLS and CDR2 YYNGEE. This CDR3 is built from 15 residues. V was pared by 4 bases and J by 9 bases, with 17 bases between. This chain's CDR3 is CASSPTDGRISPLHF. The CDR3 bases are TGTGCCAGCAGCCCGACCGATGGCAGGATTTCACCCCTCCACTTT. Drawing the rest from reference TRBV9 and TRBJ1-6, the complete variable domain is DSGVTQTPKHLITATGQRVTLRCSPRSGDLSVYWYQQSLDQGLQFLIQYYNGEERAKGNILERFSAQQFPDLHSELNLSSLELGDSALYFCASSPTDGRISPLHFGNGTRLTVT.

This chain uses TRBV19 with TRBJ1-2; D remains ambiguous. Germline loops: CDR1 LNHDA, CDR2 SQIVND (reference sequence). The CDR3 is made up of 13 amino acids. The V gene lost 7 bases and the J gene lost 8 bases, with 17 bases spanning the gap. The CDR3 region is CASKVGEVRGYTF. CDR3 in DNA: TGTGCCAGTAAGGTCGGCGAGGTGCGAGGCTACACCTTC.

CDR3 in DNA: TGTGCCAGCAGTTACGGCCCGTCTAGCGGTCAAGAGACCCAGTACTTC. Translating gives CASSYGPSSGQETQYF. V is TRBV6-5 and J is TRBJ2-5; the match to TRBD2 covers 7 bases. The J segment lost 2 bases and the V segment lost 2 bases, leaving 8 bases of the junction unmatched. Germline CDR1 is MNHEY and CDR2 is SVGAGI. This CDR3 has 16 amino acids.

In its sample, this clone was seen once. The chain joins TRBV27 to TRBJ1-1; D gene ambiguous. Germline CDR1 is MNHEY and CDR2 is SMNVEV (reference sequence). Between the trimmed V and J ends, which lost 3 bases and 1 base, there was a span of 9 bases. This CDR3 has 14 residues. This CDR3 is CASSLRVRNTEAFF. CDR3 nucleotide sequence: TGTGCCAGCAGTTTGCGGGTCAGGAACACTGAAGCTTTCTTT.

The chain couples TRBV18 to TRBJ1-1, with 7 bases lining up with TRBD1. Per germline, CDR1 KGHSH and CDR2 LQKENI. Unmatched junction bases numbered 4, after V lost 5 bases and J lost 4 bases. This CDR3 is 13 amino acids long. The CDR3 DNA reads as TGTGCCAGCTCAGTGGACAGGAGCACTGAAGCTTTCTTT. Its translation is CASSVDRSTEAFF. The full variable domain, rest sourced from reference TRBV18 and TRBJ1-1, is NAGVMQNPRHLVRRRGQEARLRCSPMKGHSHVYWYRQLPEEGLKFMVYLQKENIIDESGMPKERFSAEFPKEGPSILRIQQVVRGDSAAYFCASSVDRSTEAFFGQGTRLTVV.

The chain recombines TRBV5-8 with TRBJ1-4; TRBD1 might be the D (6 bases). Looked up from germline, CDR1 is SGHTS and CDR2 is YDEGEE. CDR3 length: 15 residues. V was trimmed by 1 base and J by 3 bases, leaving 10 bases between them. Written as DNA, the CDR3 is TGTGCCAGCAGCTTGTTGGGGGCAGCTAATGAAAAACTGTTTTTT. Translating it yields CASSLLGAANEKLFF.

The chain is built from TRBV5-1 and TRBJ2-5; 9 bases line up with TRBD2. V lost 0 bases to trimming and J lost 1 base; unmatched junction nucleotides: 7. Germline lookup yields CDR1 SGHRS and CDR2 YFSETQ. The CDR3 consists of 17 residues. The CDR3 loop is CASSLVLSGGLQETQYF. The DNA for the CDR3 is TGCGCCAGCAGCTTGGTCCTTAGCGGGGGCCTCCAAGAGACCCAGTACTTC.

The chain carries TRBV3-1 (or the pseudogene TRBV3-2) and TRBJ2-3, with TRBD2 matching over 7 bases. The CDR3 is 16 amino acids. V trimming: 4 bases; J trimming: 1 base; junction bases outside the gene matches: 8. Germline-derived CDR1 and CDR2 are LGHDT and YNNKEL (reference sequence). CDR3 amino acids: CASSLQWAGGTDTQYF. CDR3 nucleotide sequence: TGTGCCAGCAGCCTCCAATGGGCGGGGGGCACAGATACGCAGTATTTT.

The chain couples TRBV9 to TRBJ1-6, with 7 bases fitting TRBD1. The J segment lost 7 bases and the V segment lost 3 bases, leaving 7 bases of the junction unmatched. The CDR3 is 15 residues long. The germline V gene encodes CDR1 SGDLS and CDR2 YYNGEE. As DNA, the CDR3 is TGTGCCAGCAGCGGGGGACAGACCACCAATTCACCCCTCCACTTT. This translates into CASSGGQTTNSPLHF.

The genes are TRBV15 and TRBJ2-5, with 7 bases lining up with TRBD2. Germline CDR1 and CDR2: LNHNV and YYDKDF (reference sequence). This CDR3 has 13 residues. V dropped 5 bases and J dropped 4; count of bases not matched to a gene: 4. CDR3 region: CATSDWGGETQYF. The DNA of the CDR3 is TGTGCCACCAGCGACTGGGGGGGAGAGACCCAGTACTTC.

This clone was counted only a few times. The chain uses TRBV19 and TRBJ1-5; no firm D call. Trimming took 6 bases from V and 0 from J, leaving 9 bases between them. The CDR3 covers 14 residues. Germline CDR1 LNHDA, CDR2 SQIVND (reference sequence). The CDR3 loop reads CASRVSGSNQPQHF. In DNA, the CDR3 is TGTGCCAGTAGAGTCTCAGGTAGCAATCAGCCCCAGCATTTT.

The rearrangement uses TRBV10-3 and TRBJ1-1, with 7 bases lining up with TRBD1. With V trimmed by 5 bases and J by 1 base, 7 bases remained unmatched. This CDR3 is 15 amino acids long. CDR1 and CDR2 (germline): ENHRY, SYGVKD. The CDR3 sequence is CAISQRTGSNTEAFF. The CDR3 DNA sequence: TGTGCCATCAGTCAGAGGACAGGCTCGAACACTGAAGCTTTCTTT.

The V call is TRBV3-1 (or the pseudogene TRBV3-2), the J call TRBJ1-2, with a tentative D call TRBD1 (6 bases). The germline V gene encodes CDR1 LGHDT and CDR2 YNNKEL (reference sequence). Trimming left V 0 bases short and J 1 base short, with 12 bases between. CDR3 length: 16 amino acids. The CDR3 coding sequence is TGTGCCAGCAGCCAAGACAGGGGCTCTTTTAACTATGGCTACACCTTC. It specifies CASSQDRGSFNYGYTF.

J is TRBJ1-1 and V is TRBV7-9, with D tentatively TRBD1 (6 bases). The CDR3 covers 14 residues. Between the trimmed V and J ends, which lost 6 bases and 4 bases, there was a span of 15 bases. CDR1 is SEHNR and CDR2 is FQNEAQ in the germline V gene (reference sequence). The CDR3 loop reads CASSLAGAGTEAFF. The CDR3 DNA follows: TGTGCCAGCAGTCTGGCGGGGGCCGGCACTGAAGCTTTCTTT.

The CDR3 DNA sequence: TGTGCCAGCAGCTTGGGCGGGGACGGAGGAAACACCATATATTTT. Amino acid sequence: CASSLGGDGGNTIYF. The chain carries TRBV5-5 and TRBJ1-3; a possible D gene is TRBD1 (5 bases). CDR1 and CDR2 from the germline V gene are SGHKS and YYEKEE (reference sequence). Trimming pared 0 bases from V and 4 bases from J, leaving 11 bases between. The CDR3 runs to 15 residues.

The CDR3: CASSPTGRGNTIYF. The CDR3 coding sequence is TGTGCCAGCTCGCCGACAGGGAGGGGAAACACCATATATTTT. This chain connects TRBV18 to TRBJ1-3, with TRBD1 matching over 7 bases. The V gene's germline CDR1 is KGHSH and CDR2 LQKENI. The ends lost 6 bases at V and 4 bases at J; junction bases unmatched: 6. This CDR3 region has 14 residues.

This sequence joins TRBV7-2 and TRBJ1-3, with a possible D match to TRBD1 (5 bases). The CDR3 is made up of 17 amino acids. In germline, CDR1 is SGHTA, CDR2 FQGNSA. V lost 2 bases and J lost 0, with 14 bases in between. Written as DNA, the CDR3 is TGTGCCAGCAGCTTAAGGTGGGGGGGGAACTCTGGAAACACCATATATTTT. Translating it yields CASSLRWGGNSGNTIYF.

The chain joins TRBV19 to TRBJ2-6; no clear D gene. Germline assignment: CDR1 LNHDA and CDR2 SQIVND (reference sequence). V was pared by 8 bases and J by 0 bases, with 14 bases between. The CDR3 consists of 16 residues. CDR3 in amino acids: CASVQVFISGANVLTF. In DNA form, the CDR3 reads TGTGCCAGTGTCCAGGTTTTCATCTCTGGGGCCAACGTCCTGACTTTC. Full variable domain (missing parts from reference TRBV19 and TRBJ2-6): DGGITQSPKYLFRKEGQNVTLSCEQNLNHDAMYWYRQDPGQGLRLIYYSQIVNDFQKGDIAEGYSVSREKKESFPLTVTSAQKNPTAFYLCASVQVFISGANVLTFGAGSRLTVL.

The rearrangement uses TRBV29-1 and TRBJ2-5, with D maybe TRBD1 (6 bases). The CDR3 covers 14 residues. Germline CDR1 reads SQVTM; CDR2 reads ANQGSEA. V was pared by 7 bases and J by 2 bases, with 17 bases between. In DNA, the CDR3 is TGCAGCGCCGCGTTGGGGGCAGGGCAAGAGACCCAGTACTTC. This codes for CSAALGAGQETQYF.

The chain carries TRBV16 and TRBJ1-6, with D tentatively TRBD1 (5 bases). CDR1 KGHSY and CDR2 FQNENV come from the germline V gene. Trimming pared 3 bases from V and 7 bases from J, leaving 7 bases between. The CDR3 extends over 13 amino acids. CDR3 sequence: CASSQKGNSPLHF. In DNA, the CDR3 is TGTGCCAGCAGCCAGAAGGGGAATTCACCCCTCCACTTT.

This chain joins TRBV6-5 and TRBJ2-3; D gene ambiguous. The CDR3 totals 10 residues. V was pared by 7 bases and J by 7 bases, with 6 bases between. Looked up from germline, CDR1 is MNHEY and CDR2 is SVGAGI. The CDR3 region has the DNA TGTGCCAGCACGAGTTATACGCAGTATTTT. Encoded protein: CASTSYTQYF.